The 9 T cell receptor beta chains given below trace back to one sample, sequenced in a study of T cell responses to AZD1222 COVID-19 vaccine. Assay used: immunoSEQ multiplex PCR; TCRdb lists only in-frame clones, some missing. The sample gives about 73,000 clones, around 88% of which show up once; 20% is in the top ten. The sample consisted of peripheral blood, taken on day 0 of AZD1222 vaccination. Every receptor here comes from an adult in good health.

The genes are TRBV10-3 and TRBJ2-3, with TRBD1 identical over 7 bases. The CDR3 consists of 13 residues. V shed 10 bases and J 4 bases; nucleotides not matched to a gene: 8. CDR1 is ENHRY, CDR2 SYGVKD, per germline. The CDR3 sequence: CATRQGLSDTQYF. The CDR3 nucleotides read TGTGCCACCCGACAGGGTTTATCAGATACGCAGTATTTT.

This chain uses TRBV12-5 with TRBJ2-1, with D possibly matching TRBD1 (5 bases). Trimming pared 2 bases from V and 10 bases from J, leaving 9 bases between. The germline CDR1 and CDR2 sequences are LGHNT and FRNRAP. CDR3 size: 12 residues. For the CDR3, the DNA is TGTGCTAGTGGTTTGTGGGGCGGCGAGCAGTTCTTC. Its protein product is CASGLWGGEQFF.

The CDR3 sequence: CASSFQGFNSPLHF. CDR3 bases: TGTGCCAGCAGCTTTCAGGGGTTTAATTCACCCCTCCACTTT. The rearrangement uses TRBV7-3 and TRBJ1-6, with D possibly matching TRBD1 (6 bases). Germline V CDR1 and CDR2: SGHTA, FQGTGA. Trimming pared 3 bases from V and 6 bases from J, leaving 9 bases between. This CDR3 contains 14 residues.

The chain has TRBV5-6 and TRBJ1-6; TRBD1 matches at 8 bases. The ends lost 4 bases at V and 6 bases at J; junction bases unmatched: 12. This CDR3 comprises 17 residues. Germline V gene sequence: CDR1 SGHDT, CDR2 YYEEEE. The CDR3 protein is CASSPLQGAGGNSPLHF. The CDR3 DNA reads as TGTGCCAGCAGCCCACTTCAGGGGGCAGGAGGTAATTCACCCCTCCACTTT. Together with reference TRBV5-6 and TRBJ1-6, the CDR3 gives the full variable domain: DAGVTQSPTHLIKTRGQQVTLRCSPKSGHDTVSWYQQALGQGPQFIFQYYEEEERQRGNFPDRFSGHQFPNYSSELNVNALLLGDSALYLCASSPLQGAGGNSPLHFGNGTRLTVT.

The chain combines TRBV28 with TRBJ2-5; tentatively, D is TRBD2 (7 bases). V lost 3 bases and J 5 bases, leaving 16 bases between the germline ends. The CDR3 has 15 amino acids. In germline, CDR1 is MDHEN, CDR2 SYDVKM. This CDR3 is CASSLGGAYVETQYF. CDR3 in DNA: TGTGCCAGCAGTTTGGGGGGGGCTTATGTGGAGACCCAGTACTTC.

V usage is TRBV25-1 and J usage is TRBJ2-7; D is unclear. The V gene lost 3 bases and the J gene lost 4 bases, with 10 bases spanning the gap. Germline values: CDR1 MGHDK, CDR2 SYGVNS. The CDR3 contains 13 residues. For the CDR3, the DNA is TGTGCCAGCAGTGATGAACAGACTTACGAGCAGTACTTC. Its protein is CASSDEQTYEQYF.

The chain carries TRBV30 and TRBJ2-7, with D unresolved. Trimming removed 0 bases at V and 6 bases at J, with 15 bases between. Per the germline V gene, CDR1 is GTSNPN and CDR2 is SVGIG (reference sequence). The CDR3 is 14 amino acids. The CDR3 protein is CAWSVLETGSEQYF. CDR3 in DNA: TGTGCCTGGAGTGTATTAGAGACTGGGTCCGAGCAGTACTTC. The variable domain in full, completed from reference TRBV30 and TRBJ2-7, reads SQTIHQWPATLVQPVGSPLSLECTVEGTSNPNLYWYRQAAGRGLQLLFYSVGIGQISSEVPQNLSASRPQDRQFILSSKKLLLSDSGFYLCAWSVLETGSEQYFGPGTRLTVT.

The chain employs TRBV2 and TRBJ2-7; 9 bases are a match to TRBD1. This CDR3 comprises 14 residues. V trimming: 6 bases; J trimming: 2 bases; junction bases outside the gene matches: 5. Germline V lookup: CDR1 SNHLY, CDR2 FYNNEI. As DNA, the CDR3 is TGTGCCAGCAGGGGACAGGGACACCCCTACGAGCAGTACTTC. Protein: CASRGQGHPYEQYF.

The rearrangement joins TRBV5-1 to TRBJ2-5; tentative D call: TRBD1 (6 bases). The CDR3 consists of 14 residues. V dropped 0 bases and J dropped 9 bases, with 15 bases sitting between them. CDR1 is SGHRS, CDR2 YFSETQ, per germline. CDR3 region: CASSLAGDKRPQYF. The CDR3 bases are TGCGCCAGCAGCTTGGCCGGGGACAAGAGACCCCAGTACTTC.